The 26 T cell receptor beta chains presented below share a single source sample, sequenced in a study of beta chain features in type 1 diabetes. Reverse transcription of all isolated RNA meant that expressed TCRB transcripts were sequenced. Sequenced by immunoSEQ multiplex PCR; TCRdb stores in-frame clones only, minus some. The table shows 250,000 to 350,000 clones, with about 10% occurring only once. Sequenced input: naive CD4+ T cells from blood. The receptor set was obtained from a woman aged 25 to 45 in good health.

The chain joins TRBV28 to TRBJ1-2, with D unresolved. The length of the CDR3 is 12 residues. V lost 2 bases and J 7 bases, leaving 8 bases between the germline ends. Germline V gene lookup returns CDR1 MDHEN and CDR2 SYDVKM. The DNA of the CDR3 is TGTGCCAGCAGTTTAGAGGGTCCTGGCTACACCTTC. Translating it yields CASSLEGPGYTF.

This sequence joins TRBV29-1 and TRBJ1-4, with 9 positions matching TRBD1. V shed 6 bases and J 8 bases; nucleotides not matched to a gene: 10. Germline-derived CDR1 and CDR2 are SQVTM and ANQGSEA. CDR3 length: 14 amino acids. The CDR3 sequence: CSVSGQGIGEKLFF. Written as DNA, the CDR3 is TGCAGCGTGTCCGGACAGGGGATAGGGGAAAAACTGTTTTTT.

This clone was picked up a small number of times. This rearrangement joins TRBV10-3 to TRBJ2-7; 10 nucleotides agree with TRBD2. The ends lost 6 bases at V and 0 bases at J; junction bases unmatched: 8. The CDR3 is 16 residues long. Germline values: CDR1 ENHRY, CDR2 SYGVKD. In nucleotides, the CDR3 is TGTGCCATCAGGCCCCGACTAGCGGGTTCCTCCTACGAGCAGTACTTC. Translation gives CAIRPRLAGSSYEQYF.

As to this clone: One junction end does not reproduce the germline sequence, and a read error may be involved. The rearrangement joins TRBV2 to TRBJ2-5, with TRBD2 as a possible D gene (6 bases). The CDR3 totals 12 residues. CDR1 and CDR2 from the germline V gene are SNHLY and FYNNEI. CDR3 loop: CASRERAETQYF. The DNA of the CDR3 is TGTGCCAGCCGTGAGCGGGCAGAGACCCAGTACTTC. Full variable domain (remainder filled in from reference TRBV2 and TRBJ2-5): EPEVTQTPSHQVTQMGQEVILRCVPISNHLYFYWYRQILGQKVEFLVSFYNNEISEKSEIFDDQFSVERPDGSNFTLKIRSTKLEDSAMYFCASRERAETQYFGPGTRLLVL.

In its sample, this clone was seen a few times. V gene TRBV7-2 combines with J gene TRBJ2-1; 7 positions agree with TRBD2. Looked up from germline, CDR1 is SGHTA and CDR2 is FQGNSA. Trimming at V came to 5 bases and at J to 0 bases, leaving 7 bases not matched to a gene. The CDR3 runs 16 residues. The CDR3 spells CASSVKRGSSYNEQFF. The CDR3 DNA follows: TGTGCCAGCAGCGTTAAGCGGGGTAGCTCCTACAATGAGCAGTTCTTC.

Only a few counts were recorded for this clone. The chain is built from TRBV30 and TRBJ2-2, with 8 positions matching TRBD2. Germline trimming cut 0 bases from V and 6 bases from J; bases unmatched to any gene: 6. The CDR3 spans 15 residues. Germline-derived CDR1 and CDR2 are GTSNPN and SVGIG (reference sequence). CDR3 nucleotides: TGTGCCTGGAGTGTGCGCGGGAGGCCAGCCGGGGAGCTGTTTTTT. It codes for CAWSVRGRPAGELFF.

This clone has just a few counts. The chain combines TRBV18 with TRBJ2-5; D might be TRBD1 (5 bases). Germline CDR1 KGHSH, CDR2 LQKENI. This CDR3 region has 13 residues. V was pared by 8 bases and J by 0 bases, with 10 bases between. As DNA, the CDR3 is TGTGCCAGCCACGACAGAAACCAAGAGACCCAGTACTTC. Translating it yields CASHDRNQETQYF. The entire variable domain, with the rest obtained from reference TRBV18 and TRBJ2-5, is as follows: NAGVMQNPRHLVRRRGQEARLRCSPMKGHSHVYWYRQLPEEGLKFMVYLQKENIIDESGMPKERFSAEFPKEGPSILRIQQVVRGDSAAYFCASHDRNQETQYFGPGTRLLVL.

This clone turned up a few times. The rearrangement uses TRBV4-2 and TRBJ2-2, with 8 bases matching TRBD2. CDR3 size: 17 residues. The germline V gene has CDR1 LGHNA and CDR2 YNFKEQ. With V trimmed by 5 bases and J by 4 bases, 12 bases remained unmatched. The CDR3 bases are TGTGCCAGCAGCAGGTCTCAGGGACTAGGAGTCACCGGGGAGCTGTTTTTT. Its translation is CASSRSQGLGVTGELFF.

This clone was detected only a few times. Here the CDR3 DNA reads TGTGCCAGTAGTACTAGCCCATGGACTGCCTATGGCTACACCTTC. The encoded protein is CASSTSPWTAYGYTF. The chain joins TRBV19 to TRBJ1-2; no reliable D call. The germline gives CDR1 LNHDA, CDR2 SQIVND (reference sequence). The CDR3 consists of 15 residues. Trimming shortened V by 4 bases and J by 4 bases, and 16 bases separated the two germline ends.

This clone was seen more than once but under ten times. The rearrangement links TRBV9 to TRBJ2-1, with TRBD2 as a possible D gene (7 bases). Between the trimmed V and J ends, which lost 4 bases and 2 bases, there was a span of 16 bases. There are 16 residues in the CDR3. Looked up from germline, CDR1 is SGDLS and CDR2 is YYNGEE. The CDR3 DNA reads as TGTGCCAGCAGCACGAGGGGGGGAGGGACCTACAATGAGCAGTTCTTC. This sequence encodes CASSTRGGGTYNEQFF.

As to this clone: Sequence at one end of the junction differs from germline and may be a read error. J is TRBJ2-2 and V is TRBV7-3; D remains unclear. Germline CDR1 and CDR2: SGHTA and FQGTGA. The CDR3 spans 17 residues. The chain's CDR3 is CASTLFANSEAPGELFF. The CDR3 nucleotides are TGTGCCAGCACCTTATTCGCTAATTCTGAGGCCCCCGGGGAGCTGTTTTTT.

This clone showed up just a few times. Different DNA sequences within this sample yield the same CDR3. The chain couples TRBV18 to TRBJ1-1; D possibly corresponds to TRBD1 (6 bases). The CDR3 loop spans 12 amino acids. V shed 6 bases and J shed 4 bases, with 9 bases lying between them. Germline CDR1 KGHSH, CDR2 LQKENI. CDR3 DNA: TGTGCCAGCTCCCCAGGGGCCACTGAAGCTTTCTTT. Protein: CASSPGATEAFF. Drawing the rest from reference TRBV18 and TRBJ1-1, the complete variable domain is NAGVMQNPRHLVRRRGQEARLRCSPMKGHSHVYWYRQLPEEGLKFMVYLQKENIIDESGMPKERFSAEFPKEGPSILRIQQVVRGDSAAYFCASSPGATEAFFGQGTRLTVV.

The chain uses TRBV5-1 and TRBJ2-1; TRBD2 might be the D (6 bases). The CDR3 loop spans 14 amino acids. V lost 9 bases, J lost 6 bases, and 19 bases lay in between. Germline CDR1 is SGHRS and CDR2 is YFSETQ. The CDR3 is CATSPGLGGNEQFF. The CDR3 coding sequence is TGCGCCACTAGCCCGGGACTCGGGGGCAATGAGCAGTTCTTC.

This chain links TRBV7-9 with TRBJ2-3, with 8 bases identical to TRBD2. CDR3 length equals 15 residues. The germline CDR1 and CDR2 sequences are SEHNR and FQNEAQ (reference sequence). V dropped 1 base and J dropped 3; count of bases not matched to a gene: 3. In DNA, the CDR3 is TGTGCCAGCAGCTTAGTGTTAGCGGGAACAGATACGCAGTATTTT. Its translation is CASSLVLAGTDTQYF.

The V and J genes are TRBV2 and TRBJ2-7, with D tentatively TRBD1 (6 bases). Trimming took 8 bases from V and 0 from J, leaving 14 bases between them. The CDR3 covers 14 residues. The germline V gene has CDR1 SNHLY and CDR2 FYNNEI. In DNA form, the CDR3 reads TGTGCCAGCGGCAAACAGGGATTCTCCTACGAGCAGTACTTC. Translation: CASGKQGFSYEQYF.

This clone was seen a few times. The rearrangement uses TRBV5-1 and TRBJ1-5; D is undetermined. This CDR3 comprises 15 residues. V was cut by 0 bases and J by 0 bases, with 7 bases left in between. Germline V CDR1 and CDR2: SGHRS, YFSETQ. The CDR3 loop is CASSLGSNSNQPQHF. CDR3 in DNA: TGCGCCAGCAGCTTGGGCAGTAATAGCAATCAGCCCCAGCATTTT.

The chain couples TRBV5-4 to TRBJ1-2; 7 bases are a match to TRBD1. The V gene's germline CDR1 is SGHNT and CDR2 YYREEE (reference sequence). After removal of 0 bases from V and 4 bases from J, the junction contained 3 bases not matched to a gene. The CDR3 loop spans 14 amino acids. CDR3 DNA sequence: TGTGCCAGCAGCTTGGGACAGGGACCCTATGGCTACACCTTC. This encodes CASSLGQGPYGYTF.

V gene TRBV18 combines with J gene TRBJ1-1; 11 bases agree with TRBD1. V shed 6 bases and J 5 bases; nucleotides not matched to a gene: 17. The length of the CDR3 is 18 residues. Germline V lookup: CDR1 KGHSH, CDR2 LQKENI. CDR3 nucleotide sequence: TGTGCCAGCTCGGCAATTCCCGGACAGGGGGCGCGGGGGACTGAAGCTTTCTTT. This translates into CASSAIPGQGARGTEAFF.

V gene TRBV4-1 combines with J gene TRBJ1-1; TRBD1 is a possible D gene (6 bases). Germline loops: CDR1 MGHRA, CDR2 YSYEKL. V shed 1 base and J shed 8 bases, with 17 bases lying between them. This CDR3 contains 15 residues. The CDR3 DNA is TGCGCCAGCAGCCAAGCTACGCACGCCAGGGGCGAAGCTTTCTTT. Amino acids: CASSQATHARGEAFF.

This clone has more than one count but fewer than ten. The chain employs TRBV7-9 and TRBJ1-2, with D possibly matching TRBD1 (5 bases). V lost 5 bases to trimming and J lost 7 bases, with 8 bases between them. Germline lookup yields CDR1 SEHNR and CDR2 FQNEAQ (reference sequence). This CDR3 contains 11 residues. The CDR3 loop reads CASSTRVGYTF. The CDR3 region has the DNA TGTGCCAGCAGCACCAGGGTTGGCTACACCTTC.

The chain has TRBV5-1 and TRBJ2-5, with 8 positions matching TRBD2. The length of the CDR3 is 15 residues. The junction had 7 bases not matched to a gene; V was cut back by 4 bases and J by 2 bases. Germline V CDR1 and CDR2: SGHRS, YFSETQ. As DNA, the CDR3 is TGCGCCAGCAGCGCAACACTAGCGGAACAAGAGACCCAGTACTTC. Translated, it gives CASSATLAEQETQYF.

This clone has just a few counts. This chain joins TRBV5-1 and TRBJ2-3, with TRBD1 identical over 9 bases. The CDR3 has 15 residues. Looked up from germline, CDR1 is SGHRS and CDR2 is YFSETQ. V lost 1 base, J lost 8 bases, and 8 bases stayed unmatched. The CDR3 is CASSLTGGPSFTQYF. The CDR3, as DNA: TGCGCCAGCAGCTTGACAGGGGGCCCGTCATTTACGCAGTATTTT.

The chain recombines TRBV5-1 with TRBJ2-2; 10 bases line up with TRBD1. The germline V gene encodes CDR1 SGHRS and CDR2 YFSETQ. Trimming cost V 4 bases and J 4 bases; bases outside gene matches: 7. The CDR3 contains 16 residues. CDR3 region: CASSVPGTGVTGELFF. CDR3 coding DNA: TGCGCCAGCAGCGTCCCCGGGACAGGGGTCACCGGGGAGCTGTTTTTT. The full variable domain, rest sourced from reference TRBV5-1 and TRBJ2-2, is KAGVTQTPRYLIKTRGQQVTLSCSPISGHRSVSWYQQTPGQGLQFLFEYFSETQRNKGNFPGRFSGRQFSNSRSEMNVSTLELGDSALYLCASSVPGTGVTGELFFGEGSRLTVL.

The rearrangement uses TRBV4-2 and TRBJ2-1; 10 bases line up with TRBD1. The CDR3 is 15 amino acids. Trimming removed 1 base from V and 7 bases from J; junction bases left unmatched: 4. Germline CDR1 is LGHNA and CDR2 is YNFKEQ. CDR3 sequence: CASSQGGQGTNEQFF. As DNA, the CDR3 is TGTGCCAGCAGCCAAGGGGGACAGGGGACAAATGAGCAGTTCTTC.

The chain joins TRBV11-1 to TRBJ2-1, with a weak D call TRBD2 (5 bases). Trimming took 2 bases from V and 5 from J, leaving 13 bases between them. Germline assignment: CDR1 SGHAT and CDR2 FQDESV (reference sequence). The CDR3 is 15 residues long. The CDR3 bases are TGTGCCAGCAGCTTATCGCTAGCCGGAGACAATGAGCAGTTCTTC. The encoded protein is CASSLSLAGDNEQFF.

This clone was counted between two and nine times. The V and J genes are TRBV30 and TRBJ1-2; no clear D. Germline V lookup: CDR1 GTSNPN, CDR2 SVGIG (reference sequence). The V end lost 3 bases, the J end lost 5 bases, and 13 bases lay between the germline ends. This CDR3 has 13 amino acids. The CDR3 reads CAWSPTGGYGYTF. The CDR3, as DNA: TGTGCCTGGAGCCCAACGGGAGGGTATGGCTACACCTTC. The variable domain in full, completed from reference TRBV30 and TRBJ1-2, reads SQTIHQWPATLVQPVGSPLSLECTVEGTSNPNLYWYRQAAGRGLQLLFYSVGIGQISSEVPQNLSASRPQDRQFILSSKKLLLSDSGFYLCAWSPTGGYGYTFGSGTRLTVV.